These 9 T cell receptor beta chains came from one sample sequenced in a study of blood T cell repertoires in COVID-19. Profiled with immunoSEQ multiplex PCR; TCRdb holds only in-frame clones, not every one. The sample has approximately 110,000 clones, approximately 82% seen once. The specimen sequenced was peripheral blood. Receptors were obtained from a woman aged 80 or over with active or convalescent COVID-19.

The rearrangement joins TRBV9 to TRBJ1-6; no firm D call. CDR1 and CDR2 from the germline V gene are SGDLS and YYNGEE. The CDR3 sequence is 14 residues long. Trimming removed 0 bases at V and 4 bases at J, with 5 bases between. Here the CDR3 reads CASSVAGYNSPLHF. In nucleotides, the CDR3 is TGTGCCAGCAGCGTAGCGGGTTATAATTCACCCCTCCACTTT.

The chain has TRBV5-4 and TRBJ2-1, with TRBD1 identical over 8 bases. V dropped 0 bases and J dropped 4; count of bases not matched to a gene: 3. Germline CDR1 and CDR2: SGHNT and YYREEE (reference sequence). The length of the CDR3 is 15 residues. The CDR3 DNA is TGTGCCAGCAGCTTGGGGGGGACAGGTTACAATGAGCAGTTCTTC. Amino acid sequence: CASSLGGTGYNEQFF.

The chain is built from TRBV5-1 and TRBJ2-5, with 12 nucleotides matching TRBD1. The CDR3 has 15 residues. The germline V gene encodes CDR1 SGHRS and CDR2 YFSETQ. Trimming removed 3 bases from V and 3 bases from J; junction bases left unmatched: 3. The CDR3 reads CASSSGTGGEETQYF. The CDR3 DNA sequence: TGCGCCAGCAGCTCCGGGACAGGGGGCGAAGAGACCCAGTACTTC. The whole variable domain, filled in from reference TRBV5-1 and TRBJ2-5, reads KAGVTQTPRYLIKTRGQQVTLSCSPISGHRSVSWYQQTPGQGLQFLFEYFSETQRNKGNFPGRFSGRQFSNSRSEMNVSTLELGDSALYLCASSSGTGGEETQYFGPGTRLLVL.

This chain joins TRBV19 and TRBJ2-1, with 7 positions matching TRBD2. The V segment lost 3 bases and the J segment 4 bases; nucleotides outside the gene matches: 6. The CDR3 is 15 amino acids. The germline V gene encodes CDR1 LNHDA and CDR2 SQIVND (reference sequence). CDR3 sequence (DNA): TGTGCCAGTAGTATCTCCCTAGCGGAATACAATGAGCAGTTCTTC. The encoded protein is CASSISLAEYNEQFF. Filled out from reference TRBV19 and TRBJ2-1, the complete variable domain reads DGGITQSPKYLFRKEGQNVTLSCEQNLNHDAMYWYRQDPGQGLRLIYYSQIVNDFQKGDIAEGYSVSREKKESFPLTVTSAQKNPTAFYLCASSISLAEYNEQFFGPGTRLTVL.

The chain combines TRBV7-9 with TRBJ1-1; D call uncertain. Germline lookup yields CDR1 SEHNR and CDR2 FQNEAQ (reference sequence). The ends were cut back, 4 bases at V and 1 base at J, with 10 bases in the middle. The CDR3 has 14 residues. The CDR3 sequence is CASSSPPGNTEAFF. The CDR3, as DNA: TGTGCCAGCAGCTCCCCTCCCGGGAACACTGAAGCTTTCTTT.

The rearrangement links TRBV5-1 to TRBJ2-3; possibly TRBD2 for D (6 bases). CDR1 and CDR2 from the germline V gene are SGHRS and YFSETQ. The CDR3 runs to 15 residues. Trimming left V 0 bases short and J 3 bases short, with 11 bases between. The CDR3 DNA follows: TGCGCCAGCAGCTTGGTAGCGGACACTACAGATACGCAGTATTTT. Amino acids: CASSLVADTTDTQYF.

This chain uses TRBV19 with TRBJ2-2; 7 bases match TRBD2. The junction had 13 bases not matched to a gene; V was cut back by 4 bases and J by 5 bases. Germline-derived CDR1 and CDR2 are LNHDA and SQIVND (reference sequence). The CDR3 runs 17 residues. DNA for the CDR3: TGTGCCAGTAGTACCCAACCCCGGGACTACGATACCGGGGAGCTGTTTTTT. This encodes CASSTQPRDYDTGELFF.

The chain has TRBV5-1 and TRBJ1-2, with D perhaps TRBD1 (5 bases). The CDR3 length is 14 residues. Germline CDR1 and CDR2: SGHRS and YFSETQ. The V gene lost 4 bases and the J gene lost 0 bases, with 10 bases spanning the gap. The CDR3 is CASSPTASNYGYTF. CDR3 bases: TGCGCCAGCAGCCCGACAGCCTCTAACTATGGCTACACCTTC. Full variable domain (outside the CDR3, taken from reference TRBV5-1 and TRBJ1-2): KAGVTQTPRYLIKTRGQQVTLSCSPISGHRSVSWYQQTPGQGLQFLFEYFSETQRNKGNFPGRFSGRQFSNSRSEMNVSTLELGDSALYLCASSPTASNYGYTFGSGTRLTVV.

The V call is TRBV10-3, the J call TRBJ1-1, with 9 bases matching TRBD1. V was clipped by 8 bases and J by 3 bases; unmatched bases: 7. The length of the CDR3 is 14 residues. Germline CDR1 is ENHRY and CDR2 is SYGVKD. As DNA, the CDR3 is TGTGCCATCCGGGACAGGGAGATGGACACTGAAGCTTTCTTT. It yields the protein CAIRDREMDTEAFF.